Listed below are T cell receptor beta chains from one sample, sequenced in a study of blood T cell repertoires in COVID-19. Assay used: immunoSEQ multiplex PCR; TCRdb lists only in-frame clones, some missing. The data contain 99,000 or so clones, roughly 79% of them seen just once; the ten biggest clones take up around a tenth. The sequenced sample consisted of peripheral blood. Receptors originate from a woman in her seventies with acute or convalescent COVID-19. Each CDR3 is given without its conserved first and last residue. Size values are once, few and many counts, or a class for expanded clones, and some rows have none.

cdr3_aa v_call clone_size j_call
ASSHLTGELF TRBV3-1/TRBV3-2 . TRBJ2-2
ASSPSGTGYTDTQY TRBV9 . TRBJ2-3
ASRRIGKEDEQF TRBV27 . TRBJ2-1
ASTEGQGHNQPQH TRBV6-5 . TRBJ1-5
ASSDRAISNQPQH TRBV10-1 . TRBJ1-5
ASSNRDENSPLH TRBV19 . TRBJ1-6
SVGPDRGFLSSYNEQF TRBV29-1 . TRBJ2-1
ASTLPRGVRAGELF TRBV28 . TRBJ2-2
ASSITVNEQF TRBV19 . TRBJ2-1
AISESGGPDEKLF TRBV10-3 . TRBJ1-4
ASSDTGVNQPQH TRBV6-5 . TRBJ1-5
ASSRTADQPQH TRBV5-6 once TRBJ1-5
ASSRTGNSNQPQH TRBV6-5 . TRBJ1-5
ASTTGDYEQY TRBV28 . TRBJ2-7
ASGTYSNQPQH TRBV6-5 . TRBJ1-5
AWTGSFPYNEQF TRBV30 . TRBJ2-1
ASRGYDNWGAYEQY TRBV25-1 . TRBJ2-7
ASSGGGGSGTDTQY TRBV5-1 . TRBJ2-3
ASSLIGGYGYT TRBV5-4 once TRBJ1-2
ASSPGTPSSRKYQETQY TRBV6-6 once TRBJ2-5
ASGQGGVTDTQY TRBV19 . TRBJ2-3
ASSQEGGEHQPQH TRBV4-2 few TRBJ1-5
ASSSRGGSYEQY TRBV7-2 many TRBJ2-7
ASNPQTSGGAGANVLT TRBV10-3 . TRBJ2-6
ASSYVDSPNQPQH TRBV6-5 . TRBJ1-5
ARAAGASTDTQY TRBV30 . TRBJ2-3
ASSVNRNTEAF TRBV10-1 . TRBJ1-1
ASSPLQSGSTDTQY TRBV5-1 . TRBJ2-3
ASSEASGVPTDTQY TRBV2 . TRBJ2-3
ASSSPSGMGDTQY TRBV7-9 . TRBJ2-3
ASSQEAPISGADTQY TRBV3-1/TRBV3-2 . TRBJ2-3
ASSFQAGTEAF TRBV3-1/TRBV3-2 once TRBJ1-1
ASSPRGRGYEQY TRBV5-6 . TRBJ2-7
ASSLTGVWNTIY TRBV5-1 once TRBJ1-3
ASRFGVGAYEQY TRBV5-6 . TRBJ2-7
ASSLVEGQQF TRBV12-3/TRBV12-4 once TRBJ2-1
ASSSTGISGNTIY TRBV28 . TRBJ1-3
ASSLTGGKGGYT TRBV7-8 . TRBJ1-2
ASSAPGTGAPRSNTGELF TRBV19 . TRBJ2-2
ASSLGATSNTEAF TRBV5-4 once TRBJ1-1
ASSPPYRNTEAF TRBV7-2 . TRBJ1-1
ASSLRRERVYEQY TRBV27 . TRBJ2-7
ASSFQGGTEAF TRBV12-3/TRBV12-4 once TRBJ1-1
ASSSGAQGAIQY TRBV5-4 . TRBJ2-4
ASSLTSGRGEQY TRBV28 . TRBJ2-7
ASSLVQGPQAPQH TRBV7-6 . TRBJ1-5
ASSELSQIYGYT TRBV25-1 . TRBJ1-2